Listed below are T cell receptor beta chains from one sample, sequenced in a study of response to subunit inactivated influenza vaccine. TCRdb fed the RT-PCR reads into MiXCR, producing one record per CDR3 protein. The sample lists under 750,000 distinct CDR3 sequences, approximately 12% occurring once. This sample comprised PBMCs from blood, obtained on the day of vaccination. These receptors all come from a man aged 45 to 65 who received an inactivated influenza vaccine. Both conserved end residues are part of each CDR3. Each record gives: D gene, V gene, clone size, J gene, CDR3 DNA, CDR3 protein. D genes are given only for firm matches. A row's size may be missing; if present it is once, few, many or a size class.

>-|TRBV7-8|-|TRBJ2-7
TGTGCCAGCAGCCCAGACACGAGGCAGTACTTC
CASSPDTRQYF
>-|TRBV9|-|TRBJ2-5
TGTGCCAGCAGCCCTATTCCGGGTGTAGAGACCCAGTACTTC
CASSPIPGVETQYF
>TRBD1|TRBV7-9|-|TRBJ1-3
TGTGCCAGCAGCTATTCCCTAGGACAGGGCTCTGGAAACACCATATATTTT
CASSYSLGQGSGNTIYF
>TRBD2|TRBV7-8|few|TRBJ2-1
TGTGCCAGCAGCTTAATATTAGCGGGGGCCCCTTGGGATGAGCAGTTCTTC
CASSLILAGAPWDEQFF
>-|TRBV24-1|-|TRBJ2-5
TGTGCCACCAGCCCTACAGGTTTAGAGACCCAGTACTTC
CATSPTGLETQYF
>-|TRBV20-1|-|TRBJ2-7
TGCAGTGCTAGAGTCCTTAACTCCTACGAGCAGTACTTC
CSARVLNSYEQYF
>-|TRBV20-1|few|TRBJ1-4
TGCAGTGCTAGAGAGTTAGCGGGGGCCGGTGAAAAACTGTTTTTT
CSARELAGAGEKLFF
>-|TRBV12-3/TRBV12-4|-|TRBJ1-2
TGTGCCAGCAGCCCCCCCCCGGGGCATGGCTACACCTTC
CASSPPPGHGYTF
>-|TRBV6-1|few|TRBJ1-5
TGTGCCAGCAGTGACGAAGGATGGGGCAATCAGCCCCAGCATTTT
CASSDEGWGNQPQHF
>-|TRBV7-8|-|TRBJ1-5
TGTGCCAGCAGCTTAGGACCCGGCCAGGGTATGGGGAGCAATCAGCCCCAGCATTTT
CASSLGPGQGMGSNQPQHF
>-|TRBV20-1|few|TRBJ2-5
TGCAGTGCTAGAAAGGGGGCGGGAAGCGGTCAAGAGACCCAGTACTTC
CSARKGAGSGQETQYF
>TRBD1|TRBV20-1|-|TRBJ1-1
TGCAGTGCTAGTAGGGGAGGGGGCGGCACTGAAGCTTTCTTT
CSASRGGGGTEAFF
>TRBD2|TRBV7-9|-|TRBJ2-4
TGTGCCAGCAGCTTAGCTAGCGGGGTCATTCAGTACTTC
CASSLASGVIQYF
>TRBD1|TRBV20-1|-|TRBJ2-7
TGCAGTGCTAGAGATTATTATGGGACAGGGGACTACGAGCAGTACTTC
CSARDYYGTGDYEQYF
>TRBD2|TRBV3-1|many|TRBJ2-7
TGTGCCAGCAGCCTAGCGGGAGGTAACGAGCAGTACTTC
CASSLAGGNEQYF
>TRBD1|TRBV2|-|TRBJ2-2
TGTGCCAGCAGGCTCGGGACAGGCCACCAACCGAACACCGGGGAGCTGTTTTTT
CASRLGTGHQPNTGELFF
>TRBD2|TRBV14|few|TRBJ2-1
TGTGCCAGCAGCCCCTTACCGGGACTAGCGGGAGGGTCCTACAATGAGCAGTTCTTC
CASSPLPGLAGGSYNEQFF
>TRBD2|TRBV7-9|few|TRBJ2-1
TGTGCCAGCAGCCGGACTAGCGGGAGGGGCAATGAGCAGTTCTTC
CASSRTSGRGNEQFF
>-|TRBV4-1|few|TRBJ2-3
TGCGCCAGCAGCCAAGATGGCCCGGGCAGCTACACGCAGTATTTT
CASSQDGPGSYTQYF
>-|TRBV12-3/TRBV12-4|few|TRBJ2-1
TGTGCCAGCAGTTACTACCTCCGGGGTTACAATGAGCAGTTCTTC
CASSYYLRGYNEQFF
>-|TRBV6-2/TRBV6-3|-|TRBJ2-7
TGTGCCAGCAGTTACTCGTCGGGCTCCTACGAGCAGTACTTC
CASSYSSGSYEQYF
>TRBD2|TRBV14|-|TRBJ2-3
TGTGCCAGCAGCCAAGTCCGGACTAGGTATACGCAGTATTTT
CASSQVRTRYTQYF
>TRBD1|TRBV19|-|TRBJ2-7
TGTGCCAGTAGTACGGGACAGAATTTCTACGAGCAGTACTTC
CASSTGQNFYEQYF
>-|TRBV25-1|-|TRBJ2-3
TGTGCCAGCAGTGAATCTTTGAGGGGAAGCACAGATACGCAGTATTTT
CASSESLRGSTDTQYF
>TRBD2|TRBV29-1|-|TRBJ2-7
TGCAGCGTTGAACTAGCGGGAGACTACGAGCAGTACTTC
CSVELAGDYEQYF
>-|TRBV27|many|TRBJ1-4
TGTGCCAGCAGTTTCCGACAGCGTAGTGAAAAACTGTTTTTT
CASSFRQRSEKLFF
>TRBD2|TRBV12-3/TRBV12-4|-|TRBJ2-1
TGTGCCAGTGGGACTAGCGGGACCAATGAGCAGTTCTTC
CASGTSGTNEQFF
>-|TRBV20-1|-|TRBJ2-7
TGCAGTGCGAGTGACCAGCGGGTTGAGCAGTACTTC
CSASDQRVEQYF
>-|TRBV5-6|-|TRBJ2-4
TGTGCCAGCAGCTTTAACCTTGGGACCAAAAACATTCAGTACTTC
CASSFNLGTKNIQYF
>-|TRBV5-1|once|TRBJ2-3
TGCGCCAGCAGCTTGAAGGGTACCACAGATACGCAGTATTTT
CASSLKGTTDTQYF
>-|TRBV5-5|few|TRBJ1-4
TGTGCCAGCAGCTTGGAGGTCGGACGTAATGAAAAACTGTTTTTT
CASSLEVGRNEKLFF
>-|TRBV29-1|few|TRBJ2-2
TGCAGCGTTGAAATTCCGAACACCGGGGAGCTGTTTTTT
CSVEIPNTGELFF
>-|TRBV6-1|few|TRBJ2-5
TGTGCCAGCAGCGGCTTAACGGGCGGCCAAGAGACCCAGTACTTC
CASSGLTGGQETQYF
>-|TRBV20-1|many|TRBJ2-7
TGCAGTGCTAGAGATTTAGGCAGTCCCTCCTACGAGCAGTACTTC
CSARDLGSPSYEQYF
>-|TRBV20-1|-|TRBJ1-2
TGCAGTGCTAGGAACAACGTTAACTATGGCTACACCTTC
CSARNNVNYGYTF
>TRBD2|TRBV5-1|-|TRBJ2-7
TGCGCCAGCAGCCTGGGTAGCGGGATGAGGAGCTACGAGCAGTACTTC
CASSLGSGMRSYEQYF
>-|TRBV4-1|-|TRBJ2-5
TGCGCCAGCAGCCATCCCGACCTGCTAGGAGAGACCCAGTACTTC
CASSHPDLLGETQYF
>-|TRBV24-1|-|TRBJ2-4
TGTGCCACCAGGCGGGGCTCTTCCAAAAACATTCAGTACTTC
CATRRGSSKNIQYF
>TRBD2|TRBV12-3/TRBV12-4|-|TRBJ2-4
TGTGCCAGCGCGAGGCGGGGGGTAGGAGACATTCAGTACTTC
CASARRGVGDIQYF
>-|TRBV4-3|-|TRBJ2-7
TGCGCCAGCAGCCAAGATCGGAGGGGGCGATACGAGCAGTACTTC
CASSQDRRGRYEQYF
>TRBD1|TRBV6-2/TRBV6-3|-|TRBJ2-7
TGTGCCAGCAGTTACTCGATGGTTACAGGGGCCTACGAGCAGTACTTC
CASSYSMVTGAYEQYF
>TRBD2|TRBV7-2|-|TRBJ2-3
TGTGCCAGCAGCTTAAGTAGCGGGGGGAGCACAGATACGCAGTATTTT
CASSLSSGGSTDTQYF
>-|TRBV24-1|-|TRBJ2-5
TGTGCCACCAGTCGGGCGGGGGCGCAGACCCAGTACTTC
CATSRAGAQTQYF
>TRBD1|TRBV27|few|TRBJ1-2
TGTGCCAGCAGTTTATACGGGACAGAGGGCTACACCTTC
CASSLYGTEGYTF
>-|TRBV6-1|few|TRBJ1-5
TGTGCCAGCCGACCCGTCATATCAGTCAATCAGCCCCAGCATTTT
CASRPVISVNQPQHF
>-|TRBV7-2|-|TRBJ2-2
TGTGCCAGCAGCCTTAGGCAGCTTAACACCGGGGAGCTGTTTTTT
CASSLRQLNTGELFF
>TRBD2|TRBV24-1|-|TRBJ2-7
TGTGCCACCAGCGCCCCCTCTAGGAGCGGGGGCTACGAGCAGTACTTC
CATSAPSRSGGYEQYF
>-|TRBV20-1|-|TRBJ1-2
TGCAGTGCTAGCCAGTCAGGGGTCTATGGCTACACCTTC
CSASQSGVYGYTF
>-|TRBV12-3/TRBV12-4|few|TRBJ1-4
TGTGCCAGCAGTCCAACAGGAGTTGACAAACTGTTTTTT
CASSPTGVDKLFF
>-|TRBV4-2|-|TRBJ2-3
TGTGCCAGCAGCCCCAGGAGGGGCGGCACAGATACGCAGTATTTT
CASSPRRGGTDTQYF
>-|TRBV6-1|-|TRBJ2-5
TGTGCCAGCAGTGTAGACGGGGGACCCGAGACCCAGTACTTC
CASSVDGGPETQYF
>-|TRBV10-3|few|TRBJ1-1
TGTGCCATCCGCCTTAGTCCGAACACTGAAGCTTTCTTT
CAIRLSPNTEAFF
>-|TRBV5-5|few|TRBJ2-3
TGTGCCAGCAGCTTGAGGACGACGGGCACAGATACGCAGTATTTT
CASSLRTTGTDTQYF
>-|TRBV5-5|many|TRBJ1-6
TGTGCCAGCAGCTCCGGGACAAATAATTCACCCCTCCACTTT
CASSSGTNNSPLHF
>TRBD2|TRBV9|many|TRBJ2-7
TGTGCCAGCAGCGTAGCCGGGACTAGCTCCTACGAGCAGTACTTC
CASSVAGTSSYEQYF